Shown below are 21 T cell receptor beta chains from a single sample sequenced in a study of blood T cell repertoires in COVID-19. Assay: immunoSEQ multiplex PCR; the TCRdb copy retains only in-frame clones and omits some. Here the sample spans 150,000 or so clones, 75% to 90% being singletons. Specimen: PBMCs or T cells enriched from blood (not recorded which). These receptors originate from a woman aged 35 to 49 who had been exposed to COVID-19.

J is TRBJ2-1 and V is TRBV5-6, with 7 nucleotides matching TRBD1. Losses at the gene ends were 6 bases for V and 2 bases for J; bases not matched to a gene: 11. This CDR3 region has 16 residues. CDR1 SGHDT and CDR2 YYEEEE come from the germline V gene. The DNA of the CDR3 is TGTGCCAGCACCTCTGAGGTACAGGGGCCCTACAATGAGCAGTTCTTC. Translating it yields CASTSEVQGPYNEQFF.

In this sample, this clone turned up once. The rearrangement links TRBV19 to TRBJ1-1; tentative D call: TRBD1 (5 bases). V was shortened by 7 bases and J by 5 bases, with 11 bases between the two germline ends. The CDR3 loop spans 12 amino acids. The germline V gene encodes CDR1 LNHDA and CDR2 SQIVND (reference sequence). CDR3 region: CASKGVGTEAFF. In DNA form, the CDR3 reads TGTGCCAGTAAAGGGGTGGGTACTGAAGCTTTCTTT.

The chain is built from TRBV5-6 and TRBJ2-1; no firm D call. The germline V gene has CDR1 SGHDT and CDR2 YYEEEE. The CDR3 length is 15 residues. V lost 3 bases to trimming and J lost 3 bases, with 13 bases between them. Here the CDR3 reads CASSSPLTHYNEQFF. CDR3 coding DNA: TGTGCCAGCAGCTCTCCTTTGACACACTACAATGAGCAGTTCTTC.

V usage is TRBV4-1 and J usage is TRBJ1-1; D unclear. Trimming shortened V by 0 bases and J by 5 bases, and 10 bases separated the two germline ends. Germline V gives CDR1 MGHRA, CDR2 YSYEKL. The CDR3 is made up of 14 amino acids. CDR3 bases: TGCGCCAGCAGCCAAGAGGGCGGGAGGACTGAAGCTTTCTTT. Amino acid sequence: CASSQEGGRTEAFF.

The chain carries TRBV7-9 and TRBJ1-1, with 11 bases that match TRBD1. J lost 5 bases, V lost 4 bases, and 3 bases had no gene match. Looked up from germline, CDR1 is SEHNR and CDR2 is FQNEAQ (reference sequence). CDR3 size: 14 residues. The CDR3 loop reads CASSSGQGATEAFF. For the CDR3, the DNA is TGTGCCAGCAGCTCCGGACAGGGGGCGACTGAAGCTTTCTTT.

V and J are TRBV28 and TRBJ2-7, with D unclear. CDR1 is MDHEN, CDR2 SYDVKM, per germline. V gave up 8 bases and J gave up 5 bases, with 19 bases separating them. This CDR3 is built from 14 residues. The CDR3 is CASLTTHRKNEQYF. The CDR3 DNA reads TGTGCCAGCCTAACAACGCACAGAAAGAACGAGCAGTACTTC.

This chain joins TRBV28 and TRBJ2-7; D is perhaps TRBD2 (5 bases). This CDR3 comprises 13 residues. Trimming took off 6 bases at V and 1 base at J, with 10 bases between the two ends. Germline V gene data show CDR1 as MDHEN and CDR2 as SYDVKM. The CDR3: CASSPRGSYEQYF. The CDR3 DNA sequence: TGTGCCAGCAGCCCCCGAGGGTCCTACGAGCAGTACTTC.

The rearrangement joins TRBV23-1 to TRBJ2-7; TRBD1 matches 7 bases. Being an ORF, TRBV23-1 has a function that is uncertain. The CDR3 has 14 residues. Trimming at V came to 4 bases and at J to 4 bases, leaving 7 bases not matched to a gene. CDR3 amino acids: CASSRRDRGYEQYF. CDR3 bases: TGCGCCAGCAGTCGCCGGGACAGAGGATACGAGCAGTACTTC.

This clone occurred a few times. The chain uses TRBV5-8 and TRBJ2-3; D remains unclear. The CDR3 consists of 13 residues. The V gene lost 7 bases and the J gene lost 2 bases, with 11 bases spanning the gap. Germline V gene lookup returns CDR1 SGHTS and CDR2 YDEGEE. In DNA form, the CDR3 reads TGTGCCAGCGGGCCACAAGTCACAGATACGCAGTATTTT. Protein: CASGPQVTDTQYF.

CDR3 DNA: TGCAGTGCTAGTCGGACAGGGGGATTCGTTGGGAGCAATCAGCCCCAGCATTTT. Protein product: CSASRTGGFVGSNQPQHF. The chain combines TRBV20-1 with TRBJ1-5; 10 bases are a match to TRBD1. Germline-derived CDR1 and CDR2 are DFQATT and SNEGSKA (reference sequence). J was trimmed by 1 base and V by 3 bases; bases with no gene match: 12. The CDR3 totals 18 residues.

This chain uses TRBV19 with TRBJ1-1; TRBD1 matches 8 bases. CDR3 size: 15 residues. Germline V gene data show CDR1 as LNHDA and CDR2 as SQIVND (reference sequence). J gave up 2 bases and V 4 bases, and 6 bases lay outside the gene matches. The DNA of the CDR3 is TGTGCCAGTAGTACGTGGACAGGGTCAAACACTGAAGCTTTCTTT. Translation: CASSTWTGSNTEAFF.

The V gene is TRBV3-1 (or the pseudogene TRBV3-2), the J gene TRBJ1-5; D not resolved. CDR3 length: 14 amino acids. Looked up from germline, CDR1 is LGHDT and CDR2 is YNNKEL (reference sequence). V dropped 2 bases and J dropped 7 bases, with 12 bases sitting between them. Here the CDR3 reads CASSQMGSGQPQHF. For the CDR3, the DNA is TGTGCCAGCAGCCAAATGGGGAGTGGGCAGCCCCAGCATTTT.

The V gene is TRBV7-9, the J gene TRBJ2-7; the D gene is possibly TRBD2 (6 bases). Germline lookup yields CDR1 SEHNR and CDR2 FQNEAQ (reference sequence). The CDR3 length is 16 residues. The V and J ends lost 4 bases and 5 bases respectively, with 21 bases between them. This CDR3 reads CASSSTWAGQGDEQYF. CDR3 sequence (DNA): TGTGCCAGCAGCTCTACATGGGCGGGGCAGGGCGACGAGCAGTACTTC.

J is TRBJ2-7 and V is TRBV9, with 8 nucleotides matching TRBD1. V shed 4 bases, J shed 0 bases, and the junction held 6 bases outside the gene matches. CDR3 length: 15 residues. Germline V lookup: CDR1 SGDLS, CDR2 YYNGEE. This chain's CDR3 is CASSPGQGRSYEQYF. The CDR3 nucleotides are TGTGCCAGCAGCCCCGGACAGGGTCGCTCCTACGAGCAGTACTTC.

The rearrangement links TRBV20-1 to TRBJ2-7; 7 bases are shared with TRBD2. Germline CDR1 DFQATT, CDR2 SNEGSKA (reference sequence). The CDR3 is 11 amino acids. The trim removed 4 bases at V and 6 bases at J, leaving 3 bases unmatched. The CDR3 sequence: CSAKRGREQYF. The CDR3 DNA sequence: TGCAGTGCTAAGCGGGGCCGCGAGCAGTACTTC.

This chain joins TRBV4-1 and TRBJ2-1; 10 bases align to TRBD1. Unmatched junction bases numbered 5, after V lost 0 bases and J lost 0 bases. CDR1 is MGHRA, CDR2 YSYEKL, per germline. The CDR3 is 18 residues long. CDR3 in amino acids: CASSQEGQGYSSYNEQFF. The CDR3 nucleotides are TGCGCCAGCAGCCAAGAGGGACAGGGGTACAGCTCCTACAATGAGCAGTTCTTC.

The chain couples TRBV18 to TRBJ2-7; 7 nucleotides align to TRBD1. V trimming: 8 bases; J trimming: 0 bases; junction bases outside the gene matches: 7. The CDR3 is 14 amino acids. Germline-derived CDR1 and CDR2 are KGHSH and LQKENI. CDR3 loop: CASRGQLSSYEQYF. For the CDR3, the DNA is TGTGCCAGCCGGGGACAGTTAAGCTCCTACGAGCAGTACTTC.

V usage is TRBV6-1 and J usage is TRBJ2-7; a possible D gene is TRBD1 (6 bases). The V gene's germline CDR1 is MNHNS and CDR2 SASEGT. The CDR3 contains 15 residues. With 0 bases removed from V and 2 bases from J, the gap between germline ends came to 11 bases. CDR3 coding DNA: TGTGCCAGCAGTGAAGCGCTAGGGGGAACCTACGAGCAGTACTTC. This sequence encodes CASSEALGGTYEQYF.

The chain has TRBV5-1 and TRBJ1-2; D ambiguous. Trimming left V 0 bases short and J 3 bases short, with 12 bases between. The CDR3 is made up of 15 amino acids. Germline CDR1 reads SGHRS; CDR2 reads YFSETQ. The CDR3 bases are TGCGCCAGCAGCTTGGGCGGGGTTCACGACTATGGCTACACCTTC. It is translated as CASSLGGVHDYGYTF.

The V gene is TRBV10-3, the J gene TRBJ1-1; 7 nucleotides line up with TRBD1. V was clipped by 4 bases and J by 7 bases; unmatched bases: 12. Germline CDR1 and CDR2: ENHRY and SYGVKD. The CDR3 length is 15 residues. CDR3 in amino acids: CAISAGGTANREAFF. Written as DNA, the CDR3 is TGTGCCATCAGTGCGGGAGGGACAGCCAACCGTGAAGCTTTCTTT.

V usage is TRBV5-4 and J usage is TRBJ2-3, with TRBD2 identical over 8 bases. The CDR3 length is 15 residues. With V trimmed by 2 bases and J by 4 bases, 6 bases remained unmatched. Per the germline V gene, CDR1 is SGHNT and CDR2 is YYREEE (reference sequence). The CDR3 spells CASSLGLASPDTQYF. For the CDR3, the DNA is TGTGCCAGCAGCTTAGGACTAGCTTCCCCAGATACGCAGTATTTT.